Shown below are 6 T cell receptor beta chains from a single sample sequenced in a study of T cells in Graves' hyperthyroidism and ophthalmopathy (dated by TCRdb to the late 2010s). Library preparation employed multiplex PCR. Data came from an Illumina HiSeq 2000. TCR beta CDR3 regions were amplified from RNA transcripts. For the first round of RT-PCR on the TCR CDR3, the HTBI primer set was used together with the Qiagen OneStep RT-PCR kit. TCRdb applied fastp at Q25 and MiXCR to the public reads, then kept only in-frame beta chains. Rows are unified per CDR3 protein, each entry keeping the most common DNA and genes. The sample yields approximately 500,000 distinct CDR3 sequences; just over 45% were counted once. The biggest ten clones account for roughly 8.2% of the sample. The source material was peripheral blood or thyroid tissue (not recorded which). The receptor source for this set is a woman younger than 35 with Graves' hyperthyroidism.

This clonotype was detected ten times or more. This chain uses TRBV5-1 with TRBJ1-5; D remains unclear. In germline, CDR1 is SGHRS, CDR2 YFSETQ. The CDR3 is made up of 15 amino acids. V was shortened by 4 bases and J by 2 bases, with 13 bases between the two germline ends. CDR3 sequence reads: CASSPGGRGNQPQHF. The CDR3 DNA follows: TGCGCCAGCAGCCCTGGAGGGCGAGGCAATCAGCCCCAGCATTTT. The variable domain in full, completed from reference TRBV5-1 and TRBJ1-5, reads KAGVTQTPRYLIKTRGQQVTLSCSPISGHRSVSWYQQTPGQGLQFLFEYFSETQRNKGNFPGRFSGRQFSNSRSEMNVSTLELGDSALYLCASSPGGRGNQPQHFGDGTRLSIL.

This clonotype has only one observation. The genes are TRBV7-2 and TRBJ1-4, with a possible D match to TRBD1 (5 bases). The CDR3 length is 16 residues. CDR1 is SGHTA and CDR2 is FQGNSA in the germline V gene. Trimming pared 8 bases from V and 8 bases from J, leaving 24 bases between. Written as DNA, the CDR3 is TGTGCCAGCTCACCTATTTTAGCTAGGGGAGAAGAAAAACTGTTTTTT. This sequence encodes CASSPILARGEEKLFF.

This clonotype was recorded once. The chain joins TRBV20-1 to TRBJ2-7; D may be TRBD1 or TRBD2 (5 bases each). CDR1 and CDR2 from the germline V gene are DFQATT and SNEGSKA (reference sequence). The CDR3 extends over 12 amino acids. V was clipped by 5 bases and J by 0 bases, with 8 bases between them. CDR3 nucleotide sequence: TGCAGTGCTCGGGACCCCTCCTACGAGCAGTACTTC. This codes for CSARDPSYEQYF.

The CDR3 DNA reads as TGTGCCAGCAGCCAAGATACGGGGGCTAATTCACCCCTCCACTTT. It specifies CASSQDTGANSPLHF. The V gene is TRBV9, the J gene TRBJ1-6; D perhaps matches TRBD1 (6 bases). The V end was cut by 4 bases, the J end by 6 bases, with 14 bases between. The germline V gene encodes CDR1 SGDLS and CDR2 YYNGEE. This CDR3 region has 15 residues.

This chain connects TRBV9 to TRBJ2-5; weak D call: TRBD1 (6 bases). V lost 4 bases and J lost 0, with 13 bases in between. Germline V gives CDR1 SGDLS, CDR2 YYNGEE. The CDR3 length is 15 residues. The CDR3 DNA reads TGTGCCAGCAGCTGGGACAAAGGAAACCAAGAGACCCAGTACTTC. Amino acid sequence: CASSWDKGNQETQYF.

This clonotype was counted many times. This rearrangement joins TRBV6-4 to TRBJ1-3; TRBD1 is a possible D gene (5 bases). The CDR3 runs to 15 residues. V lost 2 bases and J 4 bases, leaving 12 bases between the germline ends. Germline CDR1 is MRHNA and CDR2 is SNTAGT. The CDR3 bases are TGTGCCAGCAGTGACCGATGGGGGATCGGAAACACCATATATTTT. Protein sequence: CASSDRWGIGNTIYF.